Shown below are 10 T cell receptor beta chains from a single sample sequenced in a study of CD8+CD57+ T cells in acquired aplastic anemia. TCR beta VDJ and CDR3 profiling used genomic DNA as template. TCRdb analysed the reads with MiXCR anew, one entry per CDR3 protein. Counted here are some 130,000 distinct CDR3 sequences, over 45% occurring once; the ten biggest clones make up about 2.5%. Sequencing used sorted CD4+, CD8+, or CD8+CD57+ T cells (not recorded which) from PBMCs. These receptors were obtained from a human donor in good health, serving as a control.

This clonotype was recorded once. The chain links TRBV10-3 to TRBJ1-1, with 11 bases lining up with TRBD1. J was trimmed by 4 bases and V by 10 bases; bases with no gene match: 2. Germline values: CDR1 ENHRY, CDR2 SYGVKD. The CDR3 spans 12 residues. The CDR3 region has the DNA TGTGCCACCGGGACAGGGGGCACTGAAGCTTTCTTT. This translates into CATGTGGTEAFF.

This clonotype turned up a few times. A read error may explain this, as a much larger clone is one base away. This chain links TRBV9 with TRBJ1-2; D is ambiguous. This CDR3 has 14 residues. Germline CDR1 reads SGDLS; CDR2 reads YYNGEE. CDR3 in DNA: TGTGCCGGCAGCGCCCAAACCTGGGCGGATGGCTACACCTTC. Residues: CAGSAQTWADGYTF.

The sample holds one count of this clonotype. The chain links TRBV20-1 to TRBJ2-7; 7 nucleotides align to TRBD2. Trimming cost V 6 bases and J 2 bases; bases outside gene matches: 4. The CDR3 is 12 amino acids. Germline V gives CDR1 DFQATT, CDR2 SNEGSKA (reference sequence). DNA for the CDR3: TGCAGTGCAACCAGCGGGACCTACGAGCAGTACTTC. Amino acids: CSATSGTYEQYF.

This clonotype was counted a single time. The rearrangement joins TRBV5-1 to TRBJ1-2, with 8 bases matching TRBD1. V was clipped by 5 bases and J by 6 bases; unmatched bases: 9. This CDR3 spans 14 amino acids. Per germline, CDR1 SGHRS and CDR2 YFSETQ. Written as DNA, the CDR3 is TGCGCCAGCAGTCGGGACAGGAGCGTAGATGGCTACACCTTC. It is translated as CASSRDRSVDGYTF.

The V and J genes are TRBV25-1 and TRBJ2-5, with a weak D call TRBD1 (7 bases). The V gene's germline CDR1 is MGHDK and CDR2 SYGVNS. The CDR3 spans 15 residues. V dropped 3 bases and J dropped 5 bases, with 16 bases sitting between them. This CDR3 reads CASSDGQEGLETQYF. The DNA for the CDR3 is TGTGCCAGCAGTGACGGACAGGAGGGGCTCGAGACCCAGTACTTC.

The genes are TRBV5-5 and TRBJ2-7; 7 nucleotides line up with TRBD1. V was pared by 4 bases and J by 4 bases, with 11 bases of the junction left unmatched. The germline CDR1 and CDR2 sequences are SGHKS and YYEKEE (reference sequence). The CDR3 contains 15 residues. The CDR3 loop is CASSTTGTDEYEQYF. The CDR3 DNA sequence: TGTGCCAGCAGCACTACCGGGACAGACGAATACGAGCAGTACTTC.

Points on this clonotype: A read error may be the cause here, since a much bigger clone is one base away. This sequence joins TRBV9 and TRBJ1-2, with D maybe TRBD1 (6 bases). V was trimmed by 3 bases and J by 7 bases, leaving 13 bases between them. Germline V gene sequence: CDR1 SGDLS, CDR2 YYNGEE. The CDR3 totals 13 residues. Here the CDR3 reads CASSARSRGGYTF. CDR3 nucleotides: TGTGCCAGCAGCGCCCGAAGCAGGGGTGGCTACACCTTC.

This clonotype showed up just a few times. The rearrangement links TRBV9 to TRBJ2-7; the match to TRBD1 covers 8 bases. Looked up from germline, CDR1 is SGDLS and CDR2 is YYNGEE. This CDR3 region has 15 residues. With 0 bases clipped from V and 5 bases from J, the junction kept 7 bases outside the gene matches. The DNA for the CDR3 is TGTGCCAGCAGCGTAGGGGGACAGGTCTTCGACGAGCAGTACTTC. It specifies CASSVGGQVFDEQYF. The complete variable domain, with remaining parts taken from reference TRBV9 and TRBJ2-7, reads DSGVTQTPKHLITATGQRVTLRCSPRSGDLSVYWYQQSLDQGLQFLIQYYNGEERAKGNILERFSAQQFPDLHSELNLSSLELGDSALYFCASSVGGQVFDEQYFGPGTRLTVT.

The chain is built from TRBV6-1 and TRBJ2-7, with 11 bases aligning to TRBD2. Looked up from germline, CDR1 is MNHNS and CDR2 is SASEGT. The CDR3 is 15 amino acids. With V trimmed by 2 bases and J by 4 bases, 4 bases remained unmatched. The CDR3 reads CASSEQLAGAYEQYF. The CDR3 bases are TGTGCCAGCAGTGAACAACTAGCGGGGGCTTACGAGCAGTACTTC.

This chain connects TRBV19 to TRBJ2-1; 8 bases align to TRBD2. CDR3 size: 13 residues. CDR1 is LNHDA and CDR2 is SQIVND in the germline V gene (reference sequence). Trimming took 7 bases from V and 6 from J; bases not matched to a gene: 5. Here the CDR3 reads CASMPGGGNEQFF. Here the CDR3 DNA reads TGTGCCAGTATGCCCGGGGGGGGCAATGAGCAGTTCTTC.